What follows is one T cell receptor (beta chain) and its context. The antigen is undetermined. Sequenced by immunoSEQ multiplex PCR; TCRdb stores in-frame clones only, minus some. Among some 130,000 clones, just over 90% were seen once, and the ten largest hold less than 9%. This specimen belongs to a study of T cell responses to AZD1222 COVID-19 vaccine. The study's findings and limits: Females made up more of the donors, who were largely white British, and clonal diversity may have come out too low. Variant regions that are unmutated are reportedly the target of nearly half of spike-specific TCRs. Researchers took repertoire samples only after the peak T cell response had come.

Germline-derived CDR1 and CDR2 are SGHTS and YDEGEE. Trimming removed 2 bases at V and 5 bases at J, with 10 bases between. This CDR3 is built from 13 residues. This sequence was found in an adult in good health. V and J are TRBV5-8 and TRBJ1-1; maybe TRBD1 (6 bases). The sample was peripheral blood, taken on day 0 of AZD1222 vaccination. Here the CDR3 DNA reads TGTGCCAGCAGCTTAGGGGGGCTGACTGAAGCTTTCTTT. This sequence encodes CASSLGGLTEAFF.